The 19 T cell receptor beta chains below come from one sample, sequenced in a study of cytomegalovirus exposure and HLA in healthy donors. PCR employed 60 Vbeta and 13 Jbeta primers. This table comes from immunoSEQ multiplex PCR, and its TCRdb copy is limited to in-frame clones, with some not included. The data contain 200,000 to 250,000 clones, roughly 84% of them singletons. Sequencing was performed on PBMCs. Source of these receptors: a girl aged 2 to 10 in good health and CMV-seronegative.

This clone was counted only a few times. The chain carries TRBV5-1 and TRBJ1-6; tentative D call: TRBD1 (6 bases). The germline V gene encodes CDR1 SGHRS and CDR2 YFSETQ. This CDR3 comprises 15 residues. The V end was cut by 1 base, the J end by 5 bases, with 10 bases between. This chain's CDR3 is CASSLKTGDNSPLHF. The DNA of the CDR3 is TGCGCCAGCAGCTTGAAGACAGGAGATAATTCACCCCTCCACTTT. Looking up the rest from reference TRBV5-1 and TRBJ1-6 gives the full variable domain: KAGVTQTPRYLIKTRGQQVTLSCSPISGHRSVSWYQQTPGQGLQFLFEYFSETQRNKGNFPGRFSGRQFSNSRSEMNVSTLELGDSALYLCASSLKTGDNSPLHFGNGTRLTVT.

The rearrangement joins TRBV5-6 to TRBJ1-2; D is ambiguous. This CDR3 comprises 16 residues. The germline gives CDR1 SGHDT, CDR2 YYEEEE. V was cut by 3 bases and J by 2 bases, with 17 bases left in between. CDR3 sequence reads: CASSSLGRRSNYGYTF. CDR3 in DNA: TGTGCCAGCAGCTCCCTAGGCAGAAGATCAAACTATGGCTACACCTTC. Combining the CDR3 with reference TRBV5-6 and TRBJ1-2 gives the whole variable domain DAGVTQSPTHLIKTRGQQVTLRCSPKSGHDTVSWYQQALGQGPQFIFQYYEEEERQRGNFPDRFSGHQFPNYSSELNVNALLLGDSALYLCASSSLGRRSNYGYTFGSGTRLTVV.

Comments on this clone: The sample holds other DNA sequences that translate to the same CDR3. The V and J genes are TRBV4-1 and TRBJ2-5, with D hard to call. CDR1 and CDR2 (germline): MGHRA, YSYEKL. V dropped 3 bases and J dropped 5 bases, with 22 bases sitting between them. This CDR3 has 17 amino acids. CDR3 loop: CASSQVLRSLMQETQYF. DNA for the CDR3: TGCGCCAGCAGCCAGGTCTTACGTAGCCTTATGCAGGAGACCCAGTACTTC.

This chain links TRBV27 with TRBJ1-1; D call uncertain. CDR3 length: 13 residues. The germline V gene encodes CDR1 MNHEY and CDR2 SMNVEV (reference sequence). V dropped 5 bases and J dropped 5 bases, with 12 bases sitting between them. CDR3 sequence (DNA): TGTGCCAGCAGTAGAGGGAGTCGGACTGAAGCTTTCTTT. Its protein product is CASSRGSRTEAFF.

The rearrangement links TRBV18 to TRBJ2-2, with 14 bases aligning to TRBD2. The germline gives CDR1 KGHSH, CDR2 LQKENI. This CDR3 is built from 18 residues. V lost 1 base to trimming and J lost 3 bases; unmatched junction nucleotides: 4. In DNA, the CDR3 is TGTGCCAGCTCACCACGGGGACTAGCGGGGGCCTACACCGGGGAGCTGTTTTTT. Translation gives CASSPRGLAGAYTGELFF. The full variable domain, rest sourced from reference TRBV18 and TRBJ2-2, is NAGVMQNPRHLVRRRGQEARLRCSPMKGHSHVYWYRQLPEEGLKFMVYLQKENIIDESGMPKERFSAEFPKEGPSILRIQQVVRGDSAAYFCASSPRGLAGAYTGELFFGEGSRLTVL.

V is TRBV9 and J is TRBJ1-2; 7 positions agree with TRBD1. The CDR3 covers 16 residues. Germline CDR1 and CDR2: SGDLS and YYNGEE. Trimming removed 0 bases from V and 2 bases from J; junction bases left unmatched: 7. The CDR3: CASSVGWQGGNYGYTF. CDR3 DNA: TGTGCCAGCAGCGTAGGTTGGCAGGGGGGAAACTATGGCTACACCTTC.

The CDR3 reads CASSLVLAGTGGKEQYF. The DNA of the CDR3 is TGTGCCAGCAGCTTGGTTCTAGCGGGAACCGGGGGTAAGGAGCAGTACTTC. The rearrangement links TRBV5-5 to TRBJ2-7, with TRBD2 matching 9 bases. Per germline, CDR1 SGHKS and CDR2 YYEKEE (reference sequence). CDR3 size: 17 residues. V shed 0 bases, J shed 7 bases, and the junction held 14 bases outside the gene matches.

This chain links TRBV2 with TRBJ2-5; D ambiguous. Trimming shortened V by 1 base and J by 4 bases, and 7 bases separated the two germline ends. The CDR3 is made up of 13 amino acids. The germline gives CDR1 SNHLY, CDR2 FYNNEI. The CDR3 bases are TGTGCCAGCAGTGAAGTGAGCTCAGAGACCCAGTACTTC. This encodes CASSEVSSETQYF.

The rearrangement links TRBV2 to TRBJ2-7; maybe TRBD2 (7 bases). The V end was cut by 7 bases, the J end by 0 bases, with 31 bases between. CDR3 length: 20 amino acids. Germline assignment: CDR1 SNHLY and CDR2 FYNNEI. DNA for the CDR3: TGTGCCAGCAACCCCAGGGAGGGGGGGCGGGGAGCGGAGAGCTCCTACGAGCAGTACTTC. Encoded protein: CASNPREGGRGAESSYEQYF.

V usage is TRBV20-1 and J usage is TRBJ2-1, with D possibly matching TRBD1 (6 bases). The CDR3 is 11 amino acids. From germline, CDR1 is DFQATT and CDR2 SNEGSKA (reference sequence). Trimming shortened V by 5 bases and J by 9 bases, and 11 bases separated the two germline ends. The CDR3 loop reads CSAPRQVEQFF. The CDR3 nucleotides are TGCAGTGCTCCCCGACAGGTTGAGCAGTTCTTC.

This chain joins TRBV6-6 and TRBJ2-2; D is undetermined. Deletions cut 7 bases from V and 1 base from J, with 10 bases between. The CDR3 covers 14 residues. Germline CDR1 is MNHNY and CDR2 is SVGAGI (reference sequence). The CDR3 sequence: CASISTGNTGELFF. CDR3 DNA: TGTGCCAGCATCTCGACGGGGAACACCGGGGAGCTGTTTTTT.

The gene calls are TRBV6-5 and TRBJ1-1, with 7 bases that match TRBD1. The V gene's germline CDR1 is MNHEY and CDR2 SVGAGI. The CDR3 extends over 10 amino acids. With 6 bases clipped from V and 11 bases from J, the junction kept 3 bases outside the gene matches. CDR3 sequence (DNA): TGTGCCAGCAGGGCGACAGGGGCTTTCTTT. Amino acid sequence: CASRATGAFF.

The rearrangement joins TRBV27 to TRBJ2-1; 8 nucleotides align to TRBD2. Losses at the gene ends were 5 bases for V and 5 bases for J; bases not matched to a gene: 17. The CDR3 loop spans 18 amino acids. Germline CDR1 reads MNHEY; CDR2 reads SMNVEV (reference sequence). The CDR3 coding sequence is TGTGCCAGCAGTCTAGGTGTTTTCGGGGGGGCCCTTGACAATGAGCAGTTCTTC. Protein: CASSLGVFGGALDNEQFF.

The chain employs TRBV27 and TRBJ2-1; D perhaps matches TRBD2 (6 bases). The CDR3 runs to 15 residues. The V end lost 6 bases, the J end lost 6 bases, and 18 bases lay between the germline ends. Germline V gene data show CDR1 as MNHEY and CDR2 as SMNVEV (reference sequence). The CDR3 region is CASRGRTLTSNEQFF. For the CDR3, the DNA is TGTGCCAGCAGGGGGAGGACCCTTACTTCCAATGAGCAGTTCTTC.

The chain combines TRBV19 with TRBJ2-5, with D possibly TRBD1 on 6 matching bases. Germline loops: CDR1 LNHDA, CDR2 SQIVND (reference sequence). The CDR3 is 15 amino acids. V was trimmed by 5 bases and J by 5 bases, leaving 18 bases between them. CDR3 residues: CASSPHRETVETQYF. CDR3 coding DNA: TGTGCCAGTAGTCCCCACAGGGAAACGGTCGAGACCCAGTACTTC.

The gene calls are TRBV11-3 and TRBJ2-3; possible D gene TRBD2, 5 bases. Germline CDR1 and CDR2: SGHNT and YENEEA. The CDR3 runs 14 residues. Trimming took off 2 bases at V and 2 bases at J, with 8 bases between the two ends. CDR3 DNA sequence: TGTGCCAGCAGCTTAAGCGGAGCCACAGATACGCAGTATTTT. Translation gives CASSLSGATDTQYF. Full variable domain (remainder filled in from reference TRBV11-3 and TRBJ2-3): EAGVVQSPRYKIIEKKQPVAFWCNPISGHNTLYWYLQNLGQGPELLIRYENEEAVDDSQLPKDRFSAERLKGVDSTLKIQPAELGDSAVYLCASSLSGATDTQYFGPGTRLTVL.

V gene TRBV4-1 combines with J gene TRBJ1-2, with TRBD1 matching over 12 bases. The V and J ends lost 1 base and 4 bases, in that order; junction bases with no gene match: 4. Germline V gives CDR1 MGHRA, CDR2 YSYEKL. This CDR3 comprises 16 residues. The CDR3 bases are TGCGCCAGCAGCCAAGGGGACAGGGGGCAGTCCTATGGCTACACCTTC. This translates into CASSQGDRGQSYGYTF.

V gene TRBV27 combines with J gene TRBJ2-2; 12 nucleotides align to TRBD2. The CDR3 loop spans 16 amino acids. V trimming: 9 bases; J trimming: 2 bases; junction bases outside the gene matches: 7. Germline V lookup: CDR1 MNHEY, CDR2 SMNVEV (reference sequence). CDR3 loop: CASRLAGVLNTGELFF. The CDR3 coding sequence is TGTGCCAGTAGACTAGCGGGAGTGCTTAACACCGGGGAGCTGTTTTTT.

The chain employs TRBV2 and TRBJ1-1; 8 nucleotides line up with TRBD1. The length of the CDR3 is 17 residues. The germline V gene has CDR1 SNHLY and CDR2 FYNNEI. V was pared by 2 bases and J by 1 base, with 9 bases of the junction left unmatched. In nucleotides, the CDR3 is TGTGCCAGCAGTGAAATGATAGGCGACAGGGGGAACACTGAAGCTTTCTTT. As protein: CASSEMIGDRGNTEAFF.